A selection of T cell receptor beta chains follows, all from one sample in a study of T cells after yellow fever vaccination. Each CDR3 protein is one row after TCRdb ran MiXCR on the 5' RACE reads. The table has about 250,000 distinct CDR3 sequences, approximately 3.6% seen once. Sequenced material: PBMCs, taken 15 days after the yellow fever booster vaccination. Receptor source: a young man who received the YFV17D yellow fever vaccine. CDR3s include the opening cysteine and the closing phenylalanine or tryptophan. The order of the fields is clone size, D gene, J gene, V gene, CDR3 DNA, CDR3 protein. The D gene is left open where the match is weak. Only some rows state a clone size, as once, few, many or a class for expanded clones.

>many|NA|TRBJ2-5|TRBV12-3/TRBV12-4
TGTGCCAGCAGGGACGGTAACCAAGAGACCCAGTACTTC
CASRDGNQETQYF
>many|NA|TRBJ2-5|TRBV12-5
TGTGCTAGTGGTTCCCGACCCCTGGAAGAGACCCAGTACTTC
CASGSRPLEETQYF
>NA|NA|TRBJ2-1|TRBV10-3
TGTGCCATCAGTGAGTCCGGCAGGGGGGAGATCGATGAGCAGTTCTTC
CAISESGRGEIDEQFF
>many|TRBD1|TRBJ1-1|TRBV20-1
TGCAGTGCTAGAGCGCCCGGGACAGGGAACACTGGGGCTTTCTTT
CSARAPGTGNTGAFF
>many|NA|TRBJ2-4|TRBV20-1
TGCAGTGCGCCAACCAATATAGCCAAAAACATTCAGTACTTC
CSAPTNIAKNIQYF
>many|NA|TRBJ1-1|TRBV6-5
TGTGCCATCGGGGGGCTGAACACTGAAGCTTTCTTT
CAIGGLNTEAFF
>many|TRBD1|TRBJ2-7|TRBV4-1
TGCGCCAGCAGCCAAGATGGCAGGGGGATCTCCTACGAGCAGTACTTC
CASSQDGRGISYEQYF
>many|NA|TRBJ2-6|TRBV27
TGTGCCAGCAAATCAACCAACTCTGGGGCCAACGTCCTGACTTTC
CASKSTNSGANVLTF
>many|NA|TRBJ2-1|TRBV4-2
TGTGCCAGCAGCCAAGTATCCGCGGGGGCAAGGAGTGAGCAGTTCTTC
CASSQVSAGARSEQFF
>NA|TRBD2|TRBJ2-7|TRBV7-2
TGTGCCAGCAGCACCCTAGCGGGGGGTCTCTACGAGCAGTACTTC
CASSTLAGGLYEQYF
>many|NA|TRBJ1-3|TRBV6-1
TGTGCCAGCAGTGTCAGGGGAAACACCATATATTTT
CASSVRGNTIYF
>many|TRBD2|TRBJ2-3|TRBV12-5
TGTGCTAGTGCCCTCCTTCGGGGGGGAGATACGCAGTATTTT
CASALLRGGDTQYF
>many|NA|TRBJ2-5|TRBV18
TGTGCCAGCTCACCACGAATAGCGGAAGAGACCCAGTACTTC
CASSPRIAEETQYF
>many|NA|TRBJ2-5|TRBV6-5
TGTGCCAGCAGTAGATCGACCCGGTGGGAGACCCAGTACTTC
CASSRSTRWETQYF
>many|NA|TRBJ2-1|TRBV7-3
TGTGCCAGCAGCTTAACGGGGGGCCGTTTTCATGAGCAGTTCTTC
CASSLTGGRFHEQFF
>many|TRBD2|TRBJ2-5|TRBV6-2/TRBV6-3
TGTGCCAGCAGTCGTAGACTAGCGGGGCTCGAGACCCAGTACTTC
CASSRRLAGLETQYF
>many|TRBD1|TRBJ1-5|TRBV5-8
TGTGCCAGCAGCGGACAGGGGCTTCTTCGGCCCCAGCATTTT
CASSGQGLLRPQHF
>many|TRBD1|TRBJ1-2|TRBV20-1
TGCAGTGCCGGACAGGGGGCTTATGGCTACACCTTC
CSAGQGAYGYTF
>many|TRBD1|TRBJ1-2|TRBV7-9
TGTGCCAGCAGCTTCGCACAGGGGAACTATGGCTACACCTTC
CASSFAQGNYGYTF
>many|NA|TRBJ2-6|TRBV5-1
TGCGCCAGCAGGCCTGGGGTGGACGTCCTGACTTTC
CASRPGVDVLTF
>many|NA|TRBJ2-7|TRBV4-1
TGCGCCACGCCCATGGGGGGCTACGAGCAGTACTTC
CATPMGGYEQYF
>NA|TRBD2|TRBJ2-1|TRBV7-7
TGTGCTAGCAGCTTAGTAGCCCGCGGGAGTGAGCAGTTCTTC
CASSLVARGSEQFF
>many|NA|TRBJ2-4|TRBV20-1
TGCAGTGCTTCTAAAGGGGCCAAAAACATTCAGTACTTC
CSASKGAKNIQYF
>many|TRBD1|TRBJ2-1|TRBV20-1
TGCAGTGCTAGACGCGGACAGGCGGGCTCCTACAATGAGCAGTTCTTC
CSARRGQAGSYNEQFF
>many|NA|TRBJ1-1|TRBV5-4
TGTGCCAGCAGCGGTAAGACAGGGAACACTGAAGCTTTCTTT
CASSGKTGNTEAFF
>many|NA|TRBJ1-2|TRBV29-1
TGCAGCGTTACCCTCAGCGTGGGCTACACCTTC
CSVTLSVGYTF
>many|TRBD1|TRBJ2-5|TRBV24-1
TGTGCCACCAGTGATTCGGGGACAGGAGAGACCCAGTACTTC
CATSDSGTGETQYF
>many|NA|TRBJ2-3|TRBV7-6
TGTGCCAGCAGCCCCCCGTCCCAGACAGATACGCAGTATTTT
CASSPPSQTDTQYF
>many|TRBD2|TRBJ2-5|TRBV7-8
TGTGCCAGCAGTTTCCTAGCTCGGGGGGAAAAGGAGACCCAGTACTTC
CASSFLARGEKETQYF
>many|NA|TRBJ2-2|TRBV29-1
TGCAGCGTTGATGGAGGGGGCGCTTACACCGGGGAGCTGTTTTTT
CSVDGGGAYTGELFF
>many|NA|TRBJ2-1|TRBV12-3/TRBV12-4
TGTGCCAGCAGTCCCCGGGAAGTCCGGGGGGCGGGCTCCTACAATGAGCAGTTCTTC
CASSPREVRGAGSYNEQFF
>many|TRBD1|TRBJ1-1|TRBV5-1
TGCGCCAGCAGCCCGGGACAGGGGACGAACACTGAAGCTTTCTTT
CASSPGQGTNTEAFF
>many|TRBD1|TRBJ2-7|TRBV7-9
TGTGCCAGCAGGCCTTCGGGACAGGGGAGGCAGTACTTC
CASRPSGQGRQYF
>NA|TRBD2|TRBJ2-3|TRBV12-3/TRBV12-4
TGTGCCAGCAGTTACGGACTAGCGGGGGATAACCCTGGGACAGATACGCAGTATTTT
CASSYGLAGDNPGTDTQYF
>many|NA|TRBJ2-2|TRBV30
TGTGCCTGGGCCCGGTTGGACGGGGGGGAGCTGTTTTTT
CAWARLDGGELFF
>many|TRBD2|TRBJ2-5|TRBV7-3
TGTGCCAGCAGCTTAGCGGGGGTCCCTCAGGAGACCCAGTACTTC
CASSLAGVPQETQYF
>many|TRBD2|TRBJ2-5|TRBV24-1
TGTGCCACCAGTGATTTGGGCGGGGGCCAAGAGACCCAGTACTTC
CATSDLGGGQETQYF
>many|NA|TRBJ2-5|TRBV7-6
TGTGCCAGCAGCGACAGTGGAGCCCAGTACTTC
CASSDSGAQYF
>many|NA|TRBJ1-5|TRBV7-2
TGTGCCAGCAGCTTATTGACAGTTCCGTCCAATCAGCCCCAGCATTTT
CASSLLTVPSNQPQHF